This T cell receptor (beta chain) was identified during a study of Ad26.COV2.S vaccination and SARS-CoV-2 variants. As for this clone: Its target is not known.

Treatment: some 20 received Ad26.COV2.S at low or high dose, single or two shots; 5 received placebo; per-sample allocation not given. Collection of samples fell on day 63 after the first vaccine or placebo injection. In Boston, an adult donor aged 18-55 years took part. In germline, CDR1 is SGHRS, CDR2 YFSETQ. Trimming cost V 3 bases and J 6 bases; bases outside gene matches: 5. This CDR3 has 14 residues. Overall study findings and caveats: Vaccinees and placebo recipients showed similar non-spike TCR breadth.

Sequenced by immunoSEQ multiplex PCR; TCRdb stores in-frame clones only, minus some. The sample shows around 320,000 clones, about nine tenths of them seen only once. The chain couples TRBV5-1 to TRBJ2-2; TRBD1 matches at 7 bases. The specimen comprised peripheral blood, sampled in a trial of Ad26.COV2.S vaccine versus placebo. The sequence was obtained from a person between 18 and 60 years old who received the Ad26.COV2.S COVID-19 vaccine or a placebo. CDR3 coding DNA: TGCGCCAGCAGCTATGATACAGGGGCCGGGGAGCTGTTTTTT. Its translation is CASSYDTGAGELFF. Combining the CDR3 with reference TRBV5-1 and TRBJ2-2 gives the whole variable domain KAGVTQTPRYLIKTRGQQVTLSCSPISGHRSVSWYQQTPGQGLQFLFEYFSETQRNKGNFPGRFSGRQFSNSRSEMNVSTLELGDSALYLCASSYDTGAGELFFGEGSRLTVL.